What follows is one T cell receptor (beta chain) and its context. Its target is unknown. Deep sequencing aimed at 1 in 200,000 to 1 in 1 million T cells' resolution. Some clones are missing from TCRdb's copy, which holds only in-frame ones; the method was immunoSEQ multiplex PCR. Among 250,000 to 350,000 clones listed, approximately 79% were seen once. These data are taken from a study of cytotoxic CD8 clonotypes in ibrutinib-treated CLL. At the level of the study: Median treatment time before response sampling was eleven to twelve months, range 6 to 36.

Deletions cut 6 bases from V and 0 bases from J, with 5 bases between. Germline CDR1 SGHTA, CDR2 FQGNSA. This CDR3 region has 13 residues. Broader study findings: Stable or contracted on treatment, public clonotypes were also uncommon.

The V gene is TRBV7-2, the J gene TRBJ2-2; D ambiguous. This sequence was found in a human donor with chronic lymphocytic leukemia. The source was PBMCs, collected at disease progression, from a patient treated with ibrutinib. For the CDR3, the DNA is TGTGCCAGCAGGCCAACGAACACCGGGGAGCTGTTTTTT. Its protein is CASRPTNTGELFF. Full variable domain (outside the CDR3, taken from reference TRBV7-2 and TRBJ2-2): GAGVSQSPSNKVTEKGKDVELRCDPISGHTALYWYRQSLGQGLEFLIYFQGNSAPDKSGLPSDRFSAERTGGSVSTLTIQRTQQEDSAVYLCASRPTNTGELFFGEGSRLTVL.